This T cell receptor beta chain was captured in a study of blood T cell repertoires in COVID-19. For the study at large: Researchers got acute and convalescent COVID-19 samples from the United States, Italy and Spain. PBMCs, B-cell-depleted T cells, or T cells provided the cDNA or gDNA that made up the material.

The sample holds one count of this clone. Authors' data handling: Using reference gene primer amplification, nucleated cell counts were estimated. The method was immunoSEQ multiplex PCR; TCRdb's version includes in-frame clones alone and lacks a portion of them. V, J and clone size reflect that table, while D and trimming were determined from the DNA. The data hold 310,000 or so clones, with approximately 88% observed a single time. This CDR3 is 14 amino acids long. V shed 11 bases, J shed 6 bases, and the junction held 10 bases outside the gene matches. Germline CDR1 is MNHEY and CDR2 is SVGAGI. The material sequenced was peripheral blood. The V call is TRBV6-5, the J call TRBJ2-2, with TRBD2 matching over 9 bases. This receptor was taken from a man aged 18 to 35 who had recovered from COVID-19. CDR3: CAAYSGSPPGELFF. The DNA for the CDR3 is TGTGCCGCTTATAGCGGGAGCCCTCCCGGGGAGCTGTTTTTT.